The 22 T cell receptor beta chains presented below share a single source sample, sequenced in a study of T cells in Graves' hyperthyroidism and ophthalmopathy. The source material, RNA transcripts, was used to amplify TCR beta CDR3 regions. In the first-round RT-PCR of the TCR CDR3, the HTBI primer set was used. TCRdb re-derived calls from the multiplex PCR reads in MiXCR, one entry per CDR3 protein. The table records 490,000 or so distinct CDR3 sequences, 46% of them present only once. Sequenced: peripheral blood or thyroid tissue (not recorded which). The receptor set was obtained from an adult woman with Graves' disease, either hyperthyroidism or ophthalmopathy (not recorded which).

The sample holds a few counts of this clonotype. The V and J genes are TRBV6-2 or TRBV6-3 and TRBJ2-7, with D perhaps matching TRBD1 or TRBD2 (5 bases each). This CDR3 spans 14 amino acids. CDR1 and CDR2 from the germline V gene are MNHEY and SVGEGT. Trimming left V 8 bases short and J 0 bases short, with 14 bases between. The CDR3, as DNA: TGTGCCAGCTTCCGGGACGGCAACTCCTACGAGCAGTACTTC. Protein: CASFRDGNSYEQYF.

In DNA form, the CDR3 reads TGTGCCAGCAGCTTCAGACTAGCGGGTACGAACGGGCAGTACTTC. This sequence encodes CASSFRLAGTNGQYF. V and J are TRBV7-9 and TRBJ2-7; 10 positions match TRBD2. J was trimmed by 9 bases and V by 3 bases; bases with no gene match: 11. Germline CDR1 and CDR2: SEHNR and FQNEAQ (reference sequence). This CDR3 region has 15 residues. The complete variable domain, with remaining parts taken from reference TRBV7-9 and TRBJ2-7, reads DTGVSQNPRHKITKRGQNVTFRCDPISEHNRLYWYRQTLGQGPEFLTYFQNEAQLEKSRLLSDRFSAERPKGSFSTLEIQRTEQGDSAMYLCASSFRLAGTNGQYFGPGTRLTVT.

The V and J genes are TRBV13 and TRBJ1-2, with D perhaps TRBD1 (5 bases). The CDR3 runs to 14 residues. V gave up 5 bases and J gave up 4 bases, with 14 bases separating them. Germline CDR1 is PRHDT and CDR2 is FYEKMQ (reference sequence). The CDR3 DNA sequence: TGTGCCAGCAGCCCTCAGGGCGGCCTCTATGGCTACACCTTC. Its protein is CASSPQGGLYGYTF.

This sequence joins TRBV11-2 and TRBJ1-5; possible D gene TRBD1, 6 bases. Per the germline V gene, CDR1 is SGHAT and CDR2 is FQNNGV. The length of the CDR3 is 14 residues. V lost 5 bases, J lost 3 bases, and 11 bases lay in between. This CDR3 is CASSPTGNNQPQHF. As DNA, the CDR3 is TGTGCCAGCAGCCCCACAGGGAACAATCAGCCCCAGCATTTT.

CDR3 sequence (DNA): TGTGCCAGCAGTTCCGGACAGGGCTTAAACTATGGCTACACCTTC. Translation gives CASSSGQGLNYGYTF. The V call is TRBV28, the J call TRBJ1-2, with 8 bases matching TRBD1. Germline V gene lookup returns CDR1 MDHEN and CDR2 SYDVKM. This CDR3 region has 15 residues. Trimming at V came to 4 bases and at J to 2 bases, leaving 6 bases not matched to a gene.

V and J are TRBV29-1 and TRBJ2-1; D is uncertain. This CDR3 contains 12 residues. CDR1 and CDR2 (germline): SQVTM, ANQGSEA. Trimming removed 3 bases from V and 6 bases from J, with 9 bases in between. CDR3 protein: CSVESLGNEQFF. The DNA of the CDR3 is TGCAGCGTTGAGAGCCTGGGCAATGAGCAGTTCTTC.

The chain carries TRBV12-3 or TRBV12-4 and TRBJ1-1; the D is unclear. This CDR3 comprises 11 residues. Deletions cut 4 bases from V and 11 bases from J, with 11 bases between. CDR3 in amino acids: CASSSVNNAFF. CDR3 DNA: TGTGCCAGCAGTTCCGTGAATAACGCTTTCTTT.

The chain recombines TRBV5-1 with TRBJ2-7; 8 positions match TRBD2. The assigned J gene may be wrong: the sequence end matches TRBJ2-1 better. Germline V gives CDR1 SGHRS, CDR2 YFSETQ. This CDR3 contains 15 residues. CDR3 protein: CASSRSGVSYNEQFF. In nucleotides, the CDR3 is TGCGCCAGCAGCCGTAGCGGGGTGTCCTACAATGAGCAGTTCTTC.

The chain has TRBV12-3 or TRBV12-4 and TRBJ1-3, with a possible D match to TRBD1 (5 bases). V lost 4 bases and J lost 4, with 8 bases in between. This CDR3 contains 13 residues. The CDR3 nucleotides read TGTGCCAGCAGTTCAGGGATCGGAAACACCATATATTTT. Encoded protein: CASSSGIGNTIYF.

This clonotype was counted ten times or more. CDR3 residues: CASSLRETRNQPQHF. The DNA of the CDR3 is TGTGCCAGCAGCCTACGGGAGACTCGCAATCAGCCCCAGCATTTT. V and J are TRBV7-2 and TRBJ1-5, with no clear D. The CDR3 is 15 residues long. V dropped 5 bases and J dropped 2 bases, with 13 bases sitting between them. In germline, CDR1 is SGHTA, CDR2 FQGNSA.

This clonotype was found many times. The CDR3 DNA follows: TGCAGTGCATTCGGGAGGGCCTTAGAGACCCAGTACTTC. Protein sequence: CSAFGRALETQYF. The chain has TRBV20-1 and TRBJ2-5; TRBD2 matches 8 bases. The V gene end was trimmed by 6 bases and the J gene end by 4 bases; junction bases not matched to a gene: 7. Per the germline V gene, CDR1 is DFQATT and CDR2 is SNEGSKA (reference sequence). This CDR3 is built from 13 residues.

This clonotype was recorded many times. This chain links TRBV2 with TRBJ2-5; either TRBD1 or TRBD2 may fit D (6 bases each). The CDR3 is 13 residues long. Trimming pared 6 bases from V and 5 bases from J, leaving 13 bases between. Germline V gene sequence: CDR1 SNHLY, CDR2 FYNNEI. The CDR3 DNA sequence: TGTGCCAGCAGCGAAAGGGGGACTGAGACCCAGTACTTC. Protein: CASSERGTETQYF. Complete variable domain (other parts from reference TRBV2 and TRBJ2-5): EPEVTQTPSHQVTQMGQEVILRCVPISNHLYFYWYRQILGQKVEFLVSFYNNEISEKSEIFDDQFSVERPDGSNFTLKIRSTKLEDSAMYFCASSERGTETQYFGPGTRLLVL.

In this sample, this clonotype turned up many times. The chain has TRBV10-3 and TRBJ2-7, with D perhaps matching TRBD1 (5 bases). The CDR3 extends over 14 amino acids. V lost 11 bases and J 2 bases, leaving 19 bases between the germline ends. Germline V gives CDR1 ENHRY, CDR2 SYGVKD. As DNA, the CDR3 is TGTGCCGGCAGGGATCCGGATAAAACCTACGAGCAGTACTTC. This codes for CAGRDPDKTYEQYF.

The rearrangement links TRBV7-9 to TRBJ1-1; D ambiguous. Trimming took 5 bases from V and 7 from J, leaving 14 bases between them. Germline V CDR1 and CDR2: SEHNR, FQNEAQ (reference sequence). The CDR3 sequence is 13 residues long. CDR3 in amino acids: CASSPMATNEAFF. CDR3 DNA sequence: TGTGCCAGCAGCCCCATGGCAACTAATGAAGCTTTCTTT.

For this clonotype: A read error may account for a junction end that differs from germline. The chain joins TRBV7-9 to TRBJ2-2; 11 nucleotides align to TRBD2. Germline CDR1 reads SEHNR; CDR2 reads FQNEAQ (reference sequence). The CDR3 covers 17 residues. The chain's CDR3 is CASSPIAGGGHTGELFF. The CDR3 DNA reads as TGTGCCAGCAGCCCGATAGCGGGAGGGGGACACACCGGAGAGCTGTTTTTT.

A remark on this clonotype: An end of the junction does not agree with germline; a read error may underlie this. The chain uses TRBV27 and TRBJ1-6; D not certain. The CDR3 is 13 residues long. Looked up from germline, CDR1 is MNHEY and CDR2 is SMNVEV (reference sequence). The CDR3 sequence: CASKPASNSPFHF. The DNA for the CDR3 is TGTGCCAGCAAACCGGCAAGCAATTCACCCTTCCACTTT.

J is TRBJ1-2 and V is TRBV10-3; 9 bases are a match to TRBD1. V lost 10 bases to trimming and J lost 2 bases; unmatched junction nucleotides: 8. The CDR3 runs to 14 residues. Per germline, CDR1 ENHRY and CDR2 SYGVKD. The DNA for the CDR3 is TGTGCCACCCCGACAGGGGGTAGGAACTATGGCTACACCTTC. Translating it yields CATPTGGRNYGYTF.

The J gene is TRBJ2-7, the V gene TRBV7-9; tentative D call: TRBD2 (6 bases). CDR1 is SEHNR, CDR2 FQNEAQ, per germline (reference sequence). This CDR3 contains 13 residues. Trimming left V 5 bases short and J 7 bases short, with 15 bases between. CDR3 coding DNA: TGTGCCAGCAGCGATAGCGGATACAATGAGCAGTACTTC. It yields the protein CASSDSGYNEQYF. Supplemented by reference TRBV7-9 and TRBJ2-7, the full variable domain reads DTGVSQNPRHKITKRGQNVTFRCDPISEHNRLYWYRQTLGQGPEFLTYFQNEAQLEKSRLLSDRFSAERPKGSFSTLEIQRTEQGDSAMYLCASSDSGYNEQYFGPGTRLTVT.

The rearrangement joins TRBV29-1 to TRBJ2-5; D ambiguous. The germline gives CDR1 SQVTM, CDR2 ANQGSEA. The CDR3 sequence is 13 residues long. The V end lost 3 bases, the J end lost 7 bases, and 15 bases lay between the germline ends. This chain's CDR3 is CSVEEWMPWTQYF. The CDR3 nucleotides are TGCAGCGTTGAGGAGTGGATGCCTTGGACCCAGTACTTC.

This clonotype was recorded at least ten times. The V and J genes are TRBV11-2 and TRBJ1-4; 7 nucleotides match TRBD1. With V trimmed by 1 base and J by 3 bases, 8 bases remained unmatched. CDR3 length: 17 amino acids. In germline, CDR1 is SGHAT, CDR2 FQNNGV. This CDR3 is CASSLAATGRSNEKLFF. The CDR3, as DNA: TGTGCCAGCAGCTTAGCGGCGACAGGGAGGTCTAATGAAAAACTGTTTTTT.

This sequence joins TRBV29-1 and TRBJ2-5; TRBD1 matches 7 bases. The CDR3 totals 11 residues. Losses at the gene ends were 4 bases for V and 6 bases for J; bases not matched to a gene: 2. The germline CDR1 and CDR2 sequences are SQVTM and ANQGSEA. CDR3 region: CSVAGGQTQYF. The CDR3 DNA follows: TGCAGCGTTGCAGGGGGACAGACCCAGTACTTC. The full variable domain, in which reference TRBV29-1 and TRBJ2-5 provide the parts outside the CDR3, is SAVISQKPSRDICQRGTSLTIQCQVDSQVTMMFWYRQQPGQSLTLIATANQGSEATYESGFVIDKFPISRPNLTFSTLTVSNMSPEDSSIYLCSVAGGQTQYFGPGTRLLVL.

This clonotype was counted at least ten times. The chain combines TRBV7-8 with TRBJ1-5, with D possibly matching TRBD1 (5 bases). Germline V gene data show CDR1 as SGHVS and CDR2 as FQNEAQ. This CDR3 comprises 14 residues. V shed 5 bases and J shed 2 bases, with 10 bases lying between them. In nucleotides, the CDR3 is TGTGCCAGCAGCCCCGGACAAGGCAATCAGCCCCAGCATTTT. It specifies CASSPGQGNQPQHF.